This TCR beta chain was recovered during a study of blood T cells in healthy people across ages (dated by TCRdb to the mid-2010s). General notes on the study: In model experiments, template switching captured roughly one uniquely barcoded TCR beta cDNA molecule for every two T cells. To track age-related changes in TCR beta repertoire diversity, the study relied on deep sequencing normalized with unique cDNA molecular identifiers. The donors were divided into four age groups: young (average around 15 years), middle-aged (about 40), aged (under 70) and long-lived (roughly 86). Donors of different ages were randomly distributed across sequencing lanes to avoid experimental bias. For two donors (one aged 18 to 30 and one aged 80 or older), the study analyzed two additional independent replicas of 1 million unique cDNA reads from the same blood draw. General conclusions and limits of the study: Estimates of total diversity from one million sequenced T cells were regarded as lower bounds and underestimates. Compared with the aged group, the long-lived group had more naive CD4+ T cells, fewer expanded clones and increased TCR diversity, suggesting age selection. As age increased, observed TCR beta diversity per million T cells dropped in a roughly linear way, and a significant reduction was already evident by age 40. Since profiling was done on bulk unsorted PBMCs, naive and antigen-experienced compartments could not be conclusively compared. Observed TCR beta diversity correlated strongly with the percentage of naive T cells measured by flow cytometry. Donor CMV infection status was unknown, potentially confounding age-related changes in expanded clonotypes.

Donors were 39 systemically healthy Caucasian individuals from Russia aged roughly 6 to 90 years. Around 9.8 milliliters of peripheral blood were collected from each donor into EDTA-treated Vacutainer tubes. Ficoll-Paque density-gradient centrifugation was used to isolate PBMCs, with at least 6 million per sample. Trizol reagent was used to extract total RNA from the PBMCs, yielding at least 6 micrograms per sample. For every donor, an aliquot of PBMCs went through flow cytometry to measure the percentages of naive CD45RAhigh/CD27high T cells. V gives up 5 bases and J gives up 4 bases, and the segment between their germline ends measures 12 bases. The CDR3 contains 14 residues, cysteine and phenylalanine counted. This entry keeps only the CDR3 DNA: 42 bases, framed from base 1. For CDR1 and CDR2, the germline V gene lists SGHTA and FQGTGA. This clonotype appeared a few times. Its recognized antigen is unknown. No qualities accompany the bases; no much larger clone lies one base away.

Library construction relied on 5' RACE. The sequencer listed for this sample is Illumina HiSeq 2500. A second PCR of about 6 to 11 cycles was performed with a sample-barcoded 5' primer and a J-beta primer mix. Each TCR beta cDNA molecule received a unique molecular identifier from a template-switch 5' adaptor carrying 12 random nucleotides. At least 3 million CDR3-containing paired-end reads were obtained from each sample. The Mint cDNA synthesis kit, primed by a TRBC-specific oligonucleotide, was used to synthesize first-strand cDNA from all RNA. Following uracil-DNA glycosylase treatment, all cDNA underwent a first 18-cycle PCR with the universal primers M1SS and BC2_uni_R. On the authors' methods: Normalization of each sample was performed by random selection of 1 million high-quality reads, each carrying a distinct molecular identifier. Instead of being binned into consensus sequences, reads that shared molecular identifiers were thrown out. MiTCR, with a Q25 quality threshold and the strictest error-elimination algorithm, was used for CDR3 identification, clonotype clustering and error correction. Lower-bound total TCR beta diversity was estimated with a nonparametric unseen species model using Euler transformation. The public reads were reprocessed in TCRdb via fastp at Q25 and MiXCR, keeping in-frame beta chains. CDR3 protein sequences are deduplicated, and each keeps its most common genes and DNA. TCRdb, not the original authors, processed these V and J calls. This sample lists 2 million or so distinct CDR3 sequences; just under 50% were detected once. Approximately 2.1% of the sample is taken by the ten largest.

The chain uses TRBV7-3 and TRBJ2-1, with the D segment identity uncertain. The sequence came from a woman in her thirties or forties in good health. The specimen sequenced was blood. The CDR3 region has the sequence CASSPSINYNEQFF. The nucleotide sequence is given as TGTGCCAGCAGCCCGTCCATTAATTACAATGAGCAGTTCTTC.